Each of the 32 T cell receptor beta chains below was sequenced from the same sample in a study of OX40 agonist ivuxolimab in advanced cancers. Method: immunoSEQ multiplex PCR; TCRdb's copy keeps in-frame clones and lacks some. The data contain about 72,000 clones, roughly 80% of them singletons. This sample comprised CD4+ or CD8+ T cells sorted from blood, obtained in a trial of the OX40 agonist ivuxolimab. These receptors all come from an adult with an advanced solid tumor such as melanoma, head and neck, liver or kidney cancer.

The chain links TRBV4-3 to TRBJ2-7, with 7 bases fitting TRBD1. The CDR3 has 20 residues. Germline CDR1 is LGHNA and CDR2 is YSLEER. After removal of 0 bases from V and 3 bases from J, the junction contained 20 bases not matched to a gene. CDR3 bases: TGCGCCAGCAGCCAAGATCCGTCTGTCCCGGGACAGCTTACGGTCTACGAGCAGTACTTC. This encodes CASSQDPSVPGQLTVYEQYF.

This CDR3 reads CASSQGLGTGDTEAFF. The CDR3 nucleotides are TGCGCCAGCAGCCAAGGACTCGGGACTGGAGACACTGAAGCTTTCTTT. The V and J genes are TRBV4-1 and TRBJ1-1; D may be TRBD1 (5 bases). Germline V gene sequence: CDR1 MGHRA, CDR2 YSYEKL. The V end was cut by 1 base, the J end by 3 bases, with 15 bases between. This CDR3 has 16 amino acids.

The chain links TRBV11-2 to TRBJ2-1; D possibly corresponds to TRBD1 (8 bases). Germline values: CDR1 SGHAT, CDR2 FQNNGV. Trimming took 5 bases from V and 5 from J, leaving 19 bases between them. The CDR3 contains 16 residues. The CDR3 DNA reads as TGTGCCAGCAGCCAGCACTACAGGGGGGGGAACAATGAGCAGTTCTTC. Translating gives CASSQHYRGGNNEQFF.

The chain recombines TRBV2 with TRBJ1-1; D is perhaps TRBD1 (6 bases). The length of the CDR3 is 13 residues. Germline CDR1 reads SNHLY; CDR2 reads FYNNEI. V gave up 2 bases and J gave up 8 bases, with 12 bases separating them. CDR3 in DNA: TGTGCCAGCAGTGAAAGAGGGGGGCGCGAAGCTTTCTTT. Amino acid sequence: CASSERGGREAFF.

The CDR3 DNA is TGTGCCAGCTCACCACCGGGGCAGGGCAACTACGAGCAGTACTTC. Its protein is CASSPPGQGNYEQYF. V usage is TRBV18 and J usage is TRBJ2-7; tentatively, D is TRBD1 (5 bases). The CDR3 extends over 15 amino acids. The V gene lost 0 bases and the J gene lost 3 bases, with 12 bases spanning the gap. The V gene's germline CDR1 is KGHSH and CDR2 LQKENI.

V and J are TRBV9 and TRBJ2-5; D gene uncertain. Germline V CDR1 and CDR2: SGDLS, YYNGEE. The V end was cut by 4 bases, the J end by 4 bases, with 17 bases between. CDR3 length: 15 amino acids. The CDR3 spells CASSPRTATAETQYF. In nucleotides, the CDR3 is TGTGCCAGCAGCCCGAGAACGGCTACCGCAGAGACCCAGTACTTC.

This chain connects TRBV5-1 to TRBJ2-5; 7 nucleotides agree with TRBD2. Germline trimming cut 6 bases from V and 5 bases from J; bases unmatched to any gene: 16. Germline CDR1 is SGHRS and CDR2 is YFSETQ. The length of the CDR3 is 16 residues. This CDR3 reads CASTRSTREAGETQYF. The CDR3 region has the DNA TGCGCCAGCACCCGATCCACCCGGGAGGCGGGGGAGACCCAGTACTTC. Drawing the rest from reference TRBV5-1 and TRBJ2-5, the complete variable domain is KAGVTQTPRYLIKTRGQQVTLSCSPISGHRSVSWYQQTPGQGLQFLFEYFSETQRNKGNFPGRFSGRQFSNSRSEMNVSTLELGDSALYLCASTRSTREAGETQYFGPGTRLLVL.

The genes are TRBV10-3 and TRBJ2-2; 9 bases fit TRBD2. Trimming removed 0 bases from V and 7 bases from J; junction bases left unmatched: 6. Germline V gene lookup returns CDR1 ENHRY and CDR2 SYGVKD. The CDR3 totals 16 residues. The CDR3 here is CAISESGLALDGELFF. In DNA, the CDR3 is TGTGCCATCAGTGAGTCTGGACTAGCGTTAGACGGGGAGCTGTTTTTT.

The rearrangement uses TRBV6-1 and TRBJ2-1, with 9 bases fitting TRBD1. In germline, CDR1 is MNHNS, CDR2 SASEGT. Trimming removed 6 bases from V and 10 bases from J; junction bases left unmatched: 7. This CDR3 has 13 amino acids. CDR3 sequence (DNA): TGTGCCAGCAGGCCGGGACAGGGAGACGAGCAGTTCTTC. Translating gives CASRPGQGDEQFF.

The rearrangement joins TRBV5-5 to TRBJ1-5; D is unclear. Germline V gene sequence: CDR1 SGHKS, CDR2 YYEKEE (reference sequence). The CDR3 covers 15 residues. The germline V and J ends were trimmed by 4 bases and 5 bases, with 16 bases remaining between them. CDR3 in amino acids: CASSPNPGRDQPQHF. For the CDR3, the DNA is TGTGCCAGCAGCCCTAACCCTGGGAGGGATCAGCCCCAGCATTTT.

This clone was seen only once. V is TRBV19 and J is TRBJ2-6, with 14 bases that match TRBD2. CDR3 size: 21 residues. Germline CDR1 LNHDA, CDR2 SQIVND (reference sequence). V was pared by 4 bases and J by 2 bases, with 13 bases of the junction left unmatched. DNA of the CDR3: TGTGCCAGTAGTAGACTTGGGACTAGCGGGAGAATAGGGGCTGGGGCCAACGTCCTGACTTTC. As protein: CASSRLGTSGRIGAGANVLTF.

This clone was seen once. The gene calls are TRBV6-1 and TRBJ2-7; no definite D call. This CDR3 has 15 amino acids. Germline V gene sequence: CDR1 MNHNS, CDR2 SASEGT. Trimming left V 7 bases short and J 0 bases short, with 16 bases between. The CDR3 loop is CASNERVGSSYEQYF. In DNA, the CDR3 is TGTGCCAGCAACGAAAGGGTGGGCAGCTCCTACGAGCAGTACTTC.

J is TRBJ2-3 and V is TRBV9; 12 nucleotides match TRBD2. The germline CDR1 and CDR2 sequences are SGDLS and YYNGEE. The CDR3 is made up of 17 amino acids. J gave up 1 base and V 0 bases, and 3 bases lay outside the gene matches. The CDR3 spells CASSVELAGGRTDTQYF. CDR3 coding DNA: TGTGCCAGCAGCGTAGAACTAGCGGGGGGACGCACAGATACGCAGTATTTT.

The chain combines TRBV5-1 with TRBJ2-1; TRBD2 matches 12 bases. Germline CDR1 is SGHRS and CDR2 is YFSETQ. The CDR3 loop spans 16 amino acids. After removal of 2 bases from V and 2 bases from J, the junction contained 2 bases not matched to a gene. The CDR3 spells CASSFGLAGTYNEQFF. The CDR3 DNA reads as TGCGCCAGCAGCTTTGGACTAGCGGGGACCTACAATGAGCAGTTCTTC.

This clone was found a few times. The rearrangement uses TRBV29-1 and TRBJ1-2, with no clear D. V was shortened by 2 bases and J by 0 bases, with 13 bases between the two germline ends. CDR1 SQVTM and CDR2 ANQGSEA come from the germline V gene. The CDR3 spans 15 residues. This CDR3 reads CSVEFADTANYGYTF. CDR3 nucleotide sequence: TGCAGCGTTGAATTCGCAGATACTGCTAACTATGGCTACACCTTC.

This CDR3 reads CAAGLSYEQYF. The CDR3 bases are TGTGCCGCAGGACTGTCCTACGAGCAGTACTTC. The chain couples TRBV30 to TRBJ2-7, with D tentatively TRBD2 (5 bases). The CDR3 sequence is 11 residues long. V lost 8 bases and J lost 1, with 9 bases in between. CDR1 is GTSNPN and CDR2 is SVGIG in the germline V gene (reference sequence).

The rearrangement uses TRBV25-1 and TRBJ1-3, with unresolved D. This CDR3 comprises 14 residues. Germline V gene sequence: CDR1 MGHDK, CDR2 SYGVNS. V was trimmed by 4 bases and J by 1 base, leaving 8 bases between them. In DNA form, the CDR3 reads TGTGCCAGCAGTGCCGCGGGTTCTGGAAACACCATATATTTT. Amino acids: CASSAAGSGNTIYF.

This clone has only a few counts. This chain joins TRBV5-6 and TRBJ1-4; D is possibly TRBD1 (6 bases). The CDR3 sequence is 15 residues long. V was cut by 2 bases and J by 4 bases, with 12 bases left in between. The germline gives CDR1 SGHDT, CDR2 YYEEEE. CDR3 residues: CASSFGGLGNEKLFF. CDR3 in DNA: TGTGCCAGCAGCTTTGGGGGGCTAGGTAATGAAAAACTGTTTTTT.

V is TRBV14 and J is TRBJ2-3; the D gene is possibly TRBD1 (6 bases). V dropped 4 bases and J dropped 3 bases, with 17 bases sitting between them. The length of the CDR3 is 16 residues. CDR1 and CDR2 from the germline V gene are SGHDN and FVKESK. The CDR3 nucleotides are TGTGCCAGCAGCCGGCGGACAGACGGGCTGACAGATACGCAGTATTTT. It encodes CASSRRTDGLTDTQYF.

The chain combines TRBV5-1 with TRBJ2-3; tentatively, D is TRBD1 or TRBD2 (5 bases each). Germline values: CDR1 SGHRS, CDR2 YFSETQ. The CDR3 is 15 residues long. Trimming left V 0 bases short and J 4 bases short, with 12 bases between. CDR3 bases: TGCGCCAGCAGCTTGGTGCAGGGAGAGGCAGATACGCAGTATTTT. Translating gives CASSLVQGEADTQYF.

This sequence joins TRBV10-3 and TRBJ1-1; D is ambiguous. From germline, CDR1 is ENHRY and CDR2 SYGVKD. V dropped 10 bases and J dropped 1 base, with 13 bases sitting between them. The CDR3 contains 13 residues. The CDR3 DNA is TGTGCCACCCTAAGCCCAGGGAACACTGAAGCTTTCTTT. Encoded protein: CATLSPGNTEAFF.

The chain uses TRBV19 and TRBJ1-1, with 7 bases fitting TRBD1. This CDR3 is 16 amino acids long. V trimming: 3 bases; J trimming: 7 bases; junction bases outside the gene matches: 14. Germline V gene data show CDR1 as LNHDA and CDR2 as SQIVND (reference sequence). In DNA form, the CDR3 reads TGTGCCAGTAGTATGCCCGATCCCGGGACAGTCATTGAAGCTTTCTTT. Translation gives CASSMPDPGTVIEAFF.

The genes are TRBV2 and TRBJ1-2; D is undetermined. The V gene lost 6 bases and the J gene lost 8 bases, with 10 bases spanning the gap. The CDR3 runs to 11 residues. CDR1 and CDR2 (germline): SNHLY, FYNNEI. CDR3: CASSAVSGYTF. The CDR3 DNA sequence: TGTGCCAGCAGCGCTGTCTCCGGCTACACCTTC.

The rearrangement links TRBV5-1 to TRBJ2-2, with 10 bases lining up with TRBD2. Germline-derived CDR1 and CDR2 are SGHRS and YFSETQ. The V and J ends lost 3 bases and 7 bases, in that order; junction bases with no gene match: 3. The CDR3 totals 14 residues. In DNA, the CDR3 is TGCGCCAGCAGCTCGGCTAGCGGGAGCGGGGAGCTGTTTTTT. Protein sequence: CASSSASGSGELFF.

The rearrangement links TRBV5-1 to TRBJ1-3; no reliable D call. Trimming pared 0 bases from V and 1 base from J, leaving 5 bases between. The CDR3 totals 14 residues. Per the germline V gene, CDR1 is SGHRS and CDR2 is YFSETQ. The CDR3 coding sequence is TGCGCCAGCAGCTTGGGGGATTCTGGAAACACCATATATTTT. Encoded protein: CASSLGDSGNTIYF.

This clone has a single count. The chain carries TRBV6-5 and TRBJ2-1; TRBD2 matches at 8 bases. Trimming removed 6 bases from V and 15 bases from J; junction bases left unmatched: 10. CDR3 size: 12 residues. Germline lookup yields CDR1 MNHEY and CDR2 SVGAGI. Here the CDR3 DNA reads TGTGCCAGCAGCCCGGGGGGGGATAGGATGTTCTTC. Its protein product is CASSPGGDRMFF.

This clone was detected once. This chain connects TRBV25-1 to TRBJ1-6; possibly TRBD1 for D (5 bases). This CDR3 has 15 amino acids. Germline CDR1 MGHDK, CDR2 SYGVNS. V was clipped by 1 base and J by 7 bases, with 11 bases between them. CDR3 amino acids: CASSEWGKDNSPLHF. The CDR3 nucleotides read TGTGCCAGCAGTGAATGGGGGAAGGACAATTCACCCCTCCACTTT.

Comments on this clone: A read error may account for a junction end that differs from germline. This rearrangement joins TRBV11-2 to TRBJ1-1; D unclear. CDR1 is SGHAT, CDR2 FQNNGV, per germline. The CDR3 is 10 residues long. The CDR3 DNA reads as TGTGCCAGCAGCGGCCCCGGGAGACACTTT. It encodes CASSGPGRHF.

The chain is built from TRBV6-5 and TRBJ1-1; D may be TRBD1 (5 bases). The CDR3 extends over 13 amino acids. The V gene lost 7 bases and the J gene lost 7 bases, with 16 bases spanning the gap. CDR1 is MNHEY, CDR2 SVGAGI, per germline. CDR3 amino acids: CASINGGGSEAFF. CDR3 in DNA: TGTGCCAGCATCAACGGGGGAGGGAGTGAAGCTTTCTTT.

The chain uses TRBV15 and TRBJ2-3, with no clear D. Trimming took off 2 bases at V and 5 bases at J, with 5 bases between the two ends. Germline V gene lookup returns CDR1 LNHNV and CDR2 YYDKDF (reference sequence). The CDR3 spans 12 residues. This CDR3 is CATSRNKDTQYF. The CDR3 DNA reads TGTGCCACCAGCAGAAATAAAGATACGCAGTATTTT.

The chain has TRBV2 and TRBJ2-1; D may be TRBD2 (5 bases). Germline V gene sequence: CDR1 SNHLY, CDR2 FYNNEI. This CDR3 is built from 14 residues. Trimming shortened V by 8 bases and J by 0 bases, and 11 bases separated the two germline ends. As DNA, the CDR3 is TGTGCCAGCCAGAGGGTGGCCTCCTACAATGAGCAGTTCTTC. Translating gives CASQRVASYNEQFF.

J is TRBJ1-1 and V is TRBV7-6; D ambiguous. V lost 2 bases to trimming and J lost 3 bases, with 10 bases between them. From germline, CDR1 is SGHVS and CDR2 FNYEAQ. The CDR3 totals 14 residues. CDR3 nucleotide sequence: TGTGCCAGCAGCTTACGGCCGGGAGACACTGAAGCTTTCTTT. Protein sequence: CASSLRPGDTEAFF.